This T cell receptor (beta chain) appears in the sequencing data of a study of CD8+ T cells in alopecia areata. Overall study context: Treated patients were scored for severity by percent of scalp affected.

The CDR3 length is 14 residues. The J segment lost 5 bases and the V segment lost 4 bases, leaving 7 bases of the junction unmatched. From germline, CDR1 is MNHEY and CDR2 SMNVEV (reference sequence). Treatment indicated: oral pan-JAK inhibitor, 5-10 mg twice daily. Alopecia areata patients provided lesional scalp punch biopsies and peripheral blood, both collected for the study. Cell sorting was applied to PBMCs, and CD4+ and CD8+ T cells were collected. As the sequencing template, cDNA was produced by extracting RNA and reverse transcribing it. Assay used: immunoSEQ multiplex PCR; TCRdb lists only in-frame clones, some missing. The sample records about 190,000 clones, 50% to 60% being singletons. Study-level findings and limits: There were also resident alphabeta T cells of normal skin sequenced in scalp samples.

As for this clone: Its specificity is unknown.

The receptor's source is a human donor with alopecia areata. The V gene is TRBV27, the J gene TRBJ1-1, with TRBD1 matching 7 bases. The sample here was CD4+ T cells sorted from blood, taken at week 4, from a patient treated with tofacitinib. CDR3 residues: CASSSPTGRTEAFF. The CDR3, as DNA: TGTGCCAGCAGTTCACCGACAGGGAGGACTGAAGCTTTCTTT.